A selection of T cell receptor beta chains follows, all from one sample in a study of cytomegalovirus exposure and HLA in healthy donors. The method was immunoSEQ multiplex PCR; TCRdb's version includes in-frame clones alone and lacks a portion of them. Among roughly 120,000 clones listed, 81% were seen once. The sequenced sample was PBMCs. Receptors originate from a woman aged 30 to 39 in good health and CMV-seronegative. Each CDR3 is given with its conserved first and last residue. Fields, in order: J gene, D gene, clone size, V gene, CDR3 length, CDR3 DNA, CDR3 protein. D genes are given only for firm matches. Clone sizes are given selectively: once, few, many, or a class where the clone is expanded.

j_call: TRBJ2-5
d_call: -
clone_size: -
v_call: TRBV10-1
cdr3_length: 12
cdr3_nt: TGCGCCACCCCTGGGAGCCAAGAGACCCAGTACTTC
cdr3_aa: CATPGSQETQYF

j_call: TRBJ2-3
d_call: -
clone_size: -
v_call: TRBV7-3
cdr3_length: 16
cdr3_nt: TGTGCCAGCAGCTTACTTGCCCAGGGTTCCACAGATACGCAGTATTTT
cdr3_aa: CASSLLAQGSTDTQYF

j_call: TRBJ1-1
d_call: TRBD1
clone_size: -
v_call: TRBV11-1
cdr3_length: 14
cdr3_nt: TGTGCCAGCAGCAGGACAGGAATCGACACTGAAGCTTTCTTT
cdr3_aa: CASSRTGIDTEAFF

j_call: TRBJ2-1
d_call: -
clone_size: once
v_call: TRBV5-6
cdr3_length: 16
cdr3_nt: TGTGCCAGCAGCTTGGGCCCTACGGGGGGCCCCAATGAGCAGTTCTTC
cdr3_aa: CASSLGPTGGPNEQFF

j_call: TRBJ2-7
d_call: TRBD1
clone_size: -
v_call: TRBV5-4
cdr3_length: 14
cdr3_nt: TGTGCCAGCAGCTTGGACAGGGGTTCCCACGAGCAGTACTTC
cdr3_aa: CASSLDRGSHEQYF

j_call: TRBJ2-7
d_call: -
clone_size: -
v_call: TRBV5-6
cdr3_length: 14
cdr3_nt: TGTGCCAGCAGCTTACAGGGAAGCTCCTACGAGCAGTACTTC
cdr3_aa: CASSLQGSSYEQYF

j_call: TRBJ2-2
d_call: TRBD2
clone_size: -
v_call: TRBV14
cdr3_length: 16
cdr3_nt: TGTGCCAGCAGTTTCGGGCTAGCGGTCAACACCGGGGAGCTGTTTTTT
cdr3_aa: CASSFGLAVNTGELFF

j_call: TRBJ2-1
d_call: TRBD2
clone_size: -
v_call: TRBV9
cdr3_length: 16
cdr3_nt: TGTGCCAGCAGCGTAGGCGGGACTAGCGGGAACAATGAGCAGTTCTTC
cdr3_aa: CASSVGGTSGNNEQFF

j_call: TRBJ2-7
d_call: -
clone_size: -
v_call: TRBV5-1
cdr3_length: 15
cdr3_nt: TGCGCCAGCGCCTCCTTCGGGTCCCAAAGCCTCGAGCAGTACTTC
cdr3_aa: CASASFGSQSLEQYF

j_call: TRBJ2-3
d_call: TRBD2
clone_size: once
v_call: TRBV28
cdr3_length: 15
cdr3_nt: TGTGCCAGCACCTTAATGAGCGGGAGTCAAGATACGCAGTATTTT
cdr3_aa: CASTLMSGSQDTQYF

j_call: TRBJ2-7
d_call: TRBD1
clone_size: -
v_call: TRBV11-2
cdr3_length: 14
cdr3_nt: TGTGCCAGCAGCTTTACGGACAGGAACTACGAGCAGTACTTC
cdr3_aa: CASSFTDRNYEQYF

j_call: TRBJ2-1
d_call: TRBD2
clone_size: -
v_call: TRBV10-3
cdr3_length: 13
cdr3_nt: TGTGCCATCAGTGAACTAGCGGAAAATGAGCAGTTCTTC
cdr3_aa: CAISELAENEQFF

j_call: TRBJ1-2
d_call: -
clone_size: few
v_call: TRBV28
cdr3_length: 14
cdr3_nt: TGTGCCAGCAGTAGTACACAGGTGTTGGGGGGCTACACCTTC
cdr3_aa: CASSSTQVLGGYTF

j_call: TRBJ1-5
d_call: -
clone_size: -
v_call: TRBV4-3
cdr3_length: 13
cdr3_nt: TGCGCCAGCAGCCAAGGGGGGGGTCAGCCCCAGCATTTT
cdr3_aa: CASSQGGGQPQHF

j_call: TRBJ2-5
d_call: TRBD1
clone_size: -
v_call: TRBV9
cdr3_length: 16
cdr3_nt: TGTGCCAGCAGCGTAGACGGAAGGACAGGGTTGAAGACCCAGTACTTC
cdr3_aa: CASSVDGRTGLKTQYF

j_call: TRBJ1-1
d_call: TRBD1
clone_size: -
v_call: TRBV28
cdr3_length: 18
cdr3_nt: TGTGCCAGCAGTTTATCCCAGTCGGGACAGTTCATGAACACTGAAGCTTTCTTT
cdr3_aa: CASSLSQSGQFMNTEAFF

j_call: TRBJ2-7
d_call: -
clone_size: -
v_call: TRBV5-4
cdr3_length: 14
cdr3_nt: TGTGCCAGCGGCCACCCCGACAGTCACTACGAGCAGTACTTC
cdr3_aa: CASGHPDSHYEQYF

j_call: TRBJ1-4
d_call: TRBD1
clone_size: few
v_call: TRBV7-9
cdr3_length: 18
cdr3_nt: TGTGCCAGCAGCTTAGAACAGGGGAGCTCTGCAACTAATGAAAAACTGTTTTTT
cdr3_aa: CASSLEQGSSATNEKLFF